One T cell receptor beta chain is described in this entry. As yet, its antigen is unknown. This CDR3 has 13 amino acids. Germline loops: CDR1 SQVTM, CDR2 ANQGSEA. V lost 7 bases and J lost 4; bases outside the gene matches: 5. This PCR relied on a set of 60 Vbeta primers and 13 Jbeta primers. Assay: immunoSEQ multiplex PCR; the TCRdb copy retains only in-frame clones and omits some. The sample includes about 150,000 clones, roughly 62% of them seen just once. This specimen belongs to a study of cytomegalovirus exposure and HLA in healthy donors. Background on the study: Within the Caucasian-associated ancestry cluster were more than 75% of the roughly 400 genotyped donors.

Study results and caveats: A missense DCLRE1C variant was associated with V- and J-gene trimming of TCR beta chains in a later analysis, and an independent cohort replicated the association. The investigators catalogued 150 to 200 TCR beta chains as cytomegalovirus-associated.

The sequence derives from a male donor in good health and CMV-seronegative. V usage is TRBV29-1 and J usage is TRBJ2-7; TRBD1 matches 12 bases. Material: PBMCs. DNA of the CDR3: TGCAGCGCCTTGGGACAGGGGGCATACGAGCAGTACTTC. Protein product: CSALGQGAYEQYF.